This entry is about one TCR beta chain. Its target is not known. The source of the sample is a study of monozygotic twins with inflammatory bowel disease. Whole-study results and caveats: Distinct T cell subtypes could not be told apart.

Each CDR3 protein gets one entry in TCRdb, which reprocessed the 5' RACE reads and gives no DNA. The table for this sample gives 420,000 or so distinct CDR3 sequences. This CDR3 contains 15 residues. Germline loops: CDR1 MNHEY, CDR2 SVGAGI. V usage is TRBV6-5 and J usage is TRBJ1-5. The sequence derives from a human donor with ulcerative colitis or Crohn's disease, or a healthy co-twin of an affected twin (not recorded which). Sequencing was done on a sample of blood. CDR3 in amino acids: CASSYWTGADQPQHF.